The source of this T cell receptor (beta chain) is a study of cytomegalovirus exposure and HLA in healthy donors. Study at large: One earlier analysis, a look at 150 million to 200 million T cells, found some 100 million unique TCR beta sequences. Study observations and caveats: Earlier analysis found most TCR beta V segments productive about 87% or about 30% of the time.

The primer mix had 60 Vbeta and 13 Jbeta primers. Source study methods: Later reanalysis found around 84 million unique TCR beta chains, 10 million to 12 million of them shared. The assay was immunoSEQ multiplex PCR, and TCRdb's table has in-frame clones only and misses some. That table furnishes V, J and clone size, whereas the DNA furnished D and trimming. In all, the sample yields 65,000 to 90,000 clones. The CDR3 loop spans 14 amino acids. V dropped 0 bases and J dropped 4; count of bases not matched to a gene: 1. Germline V gene data show CDR1 as MGHDK and CDR2 as SYGVNS. As to this clone: Antigen unknown.

The chain links TRBV25-1 to TRBJ1-1, with 8 bases matching TRBD1. Sequencing was performed on PBMCs. This TCR was sampled from a female donor in good health and CMV-seropositive. In nucleotides, the CDR3 is TGTGCCAGCAGTGAATACGGGACAGGCACTGAAGCTTTCTTT. Protein sequence: CASSEYGTGTEAFF.